The clone carrying this T cell receptor (beta chain) was picked up a small number of times. No antigen is known for it. The data were taken from a study of beta chain features in type 1 diabetes. Expressed TCRB transcripts were sequenced because the isolated RNA had all been reverse transcribed beforehand. The assay was immunoSEQ multiplex PCR, and TCRdb's table has in-frame clones only and misses some. The sample shows more than 550,000 clones, over 12% of them seen only once. Germline CDR1 is KGHSH and CDR2 is LQKENI. CDR3 length: 17 amino acids. J was trimmed by 0 bases and V by 1 base; bases with no gene match: 6. Study results and limitations: For Type 1 diabetes patients, all four CD4+ subsets carried TCRB CDR3s that were moderately but significantly shorter.

Sequenced: naive CD4+ T cells from blood. The TCR sequence derives from a man younger than 35 with type 1 diabetes. This rearrangement joins TRBV18 to TRBJ2-3; 8 bases line up with TRBD2. CDR3 nucleotides: TGTGCCAGCTCACCACTCACAGCGGGGGTTAGCACAGATACGCAGTATTTT. It translates to CASSPLTAGVSTDTQYF.